What follows describes a single T cell receptor beta chain. What it binds is not known. These data belong to a study of T cell responses to AZD1222 COVID-19 vaccine. Study at large: Pooling of second doses given at about 4 or about 12 weeks was done.

V shed 5 bases, J shed 2 bases, and the junction held 8 bases outside the gene matches. Germline V lookup: CDR1 SGHTA, CDR2 FQGTGA. This CDR3 contains 15 residues. Measured with immunoSEQ multiplex PCR; TCRdb has only the in-frame clones, and not every one. The profile shows roughly 120,000 clones, around 90% of them singletons. General observations from the study: Only a handful of AZD1222 recipients, five to seven in all, had baseline seropositivity. Repertoires were obtained only post-peak T cell response. When two AZD1222 doses had been given, Spike-specific TCR breadth and depth rose.

This receptor was obtained from an adult in good health. The chain recombines TRBV7-3 with TRBJ2-7; 8 bases line up with TRBD2. The material sequenced was peripheral blood, taken on day 0 of AZD1222 vaccination. Here the CDR3 DNA reads TGTGCCAGCAGCCCCCCCGGGACTAGACCCTACGAGCAGTACTTC. Its translation: CASSPPGTRPYEQYF.